This T cell receptor (beta chain) was sequenced during a study of blood T cell repertoires in COVID-19. Study in general: Sources were T cells, B-cell-depleted T cells, or PBMCs; the material itself was cDNA or gDNA.

In the authors' methods: Reference gene primer amplification yielded estimated nucleated cell counts. Produced via immunoSEQ multiplex PCR; TCRdb's table is partial and in-frame only. V, J and clone size were drawn from that table, and D and trimming were deduced from the DNA. The sample records 300,000 to 400,000 clones, 88% being singletons. This CDR3 has 13 amino acids. V lost 3 bases to trimming and J lost 2 bases, with 7 bases between them. CDR1 LNHDA and CDR2 SQIVND come from the germline V gene (reference sequence). The V and J genes are TRBV19 and TRBJ1-1; D is unresolved. The clonotype originates from a woman aged 25 to 39 with acute COVID-19. Source material: PBMCs or T cells enriched from blood (not recorded which). The CDR3 region has the DNA TGTGCCAGTAGTATGGGCAGAAACACTGAAGCTTTCTTT. Protein sequence: CASSMGRNTEAFF.